The present T cell receptor beta chain was sequenced within a study of CD8 T cells in ankylosing spondylitis. Regarding this clonotype: As yet, its antigen is unknown.

In TCRdb, the 5' RACE reads were re-called with MiXCR into one record per CDR3 protein. The sample consists of a few hundred thousand distinct CDR3 sequences, more than 20% of them appearing once. Broader study findings: Disease-linked clones, CD8+, were relatively rare in peripheral blood. Certain motif variants had earlier appeared in reactive arthritis synovial fluid and blood.

Germline values: CDR1 SGHTA, CDR2 FQGNSA. After removal of 8 bases from V and 3 bases from J, the junction contained 7 bases not matched to a gene. The CDR3 covers 15 residues. The specimen was blood, either unsorted or a sorted T cell fraction (not recorded which). The chain recombines TRBV7-2 with TRBJ2-6, with 7 bases aligning to TRBD1. The receptor comes from a male donor with ankylosing spondylitis or in good health (not recorded which). In nucleotides, the CDR3 is TGTGCCAGCGGATATTACAGGGGTGGGGCCAACGTCCTGACTTTC. Translating it yields CASGYYRGGANVLTF.